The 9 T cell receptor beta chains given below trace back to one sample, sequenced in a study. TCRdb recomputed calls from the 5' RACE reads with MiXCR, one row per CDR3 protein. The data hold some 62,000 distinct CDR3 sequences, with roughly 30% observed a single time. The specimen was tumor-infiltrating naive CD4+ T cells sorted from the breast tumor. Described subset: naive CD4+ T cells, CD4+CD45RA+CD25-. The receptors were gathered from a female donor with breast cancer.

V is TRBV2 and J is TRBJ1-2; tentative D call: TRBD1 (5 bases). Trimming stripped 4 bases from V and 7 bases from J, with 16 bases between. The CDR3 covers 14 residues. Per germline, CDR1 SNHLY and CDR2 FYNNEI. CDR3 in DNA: TGTGCCAGCAGTGTTAACCAGGGTAGCAGTGGCTACACCTTC. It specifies CASSVNQGSSGYTF.

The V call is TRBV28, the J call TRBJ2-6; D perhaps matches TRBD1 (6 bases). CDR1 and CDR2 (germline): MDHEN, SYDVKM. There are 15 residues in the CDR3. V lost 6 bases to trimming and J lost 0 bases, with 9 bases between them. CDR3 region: CASRRQVSGANVLTF. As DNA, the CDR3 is TGTGCCAGCAGACGACAGGTCTCTGGGGCCAACGTCCTGACTTTC.

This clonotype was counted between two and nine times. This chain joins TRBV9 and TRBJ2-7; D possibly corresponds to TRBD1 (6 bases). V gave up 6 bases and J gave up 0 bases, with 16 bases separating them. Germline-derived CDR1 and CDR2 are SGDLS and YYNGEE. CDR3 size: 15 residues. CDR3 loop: CASTPGAEPSYEQYF. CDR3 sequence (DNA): TGTGCCAGCACCCCAGGGGCGGAACCCTCCTACGAGCAGTACTTC.

CDR3 in DNA: TGTGCCACCAGTGAACCGGGACTAGGAACGCAGTATTTT. It translates to CATSEPGLGTQYF. This chain joins TRBV24-1 and TRBJ2-3, with TRBD2 matching 8 bases. This CDR3 contains 13 residues. From germline, CDR1 is KGHDR and CDR2 SFDVKD. V was clipped by 4 bases and J by 9 bases; unmatched bases: 5.

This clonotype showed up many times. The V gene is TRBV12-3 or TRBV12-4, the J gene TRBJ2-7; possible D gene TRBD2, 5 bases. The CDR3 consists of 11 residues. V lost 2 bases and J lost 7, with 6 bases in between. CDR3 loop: CASSLSGEQYF. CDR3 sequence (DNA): TGTGCCAGCAGTTTATCGGGGGAGCAGTACTTC.

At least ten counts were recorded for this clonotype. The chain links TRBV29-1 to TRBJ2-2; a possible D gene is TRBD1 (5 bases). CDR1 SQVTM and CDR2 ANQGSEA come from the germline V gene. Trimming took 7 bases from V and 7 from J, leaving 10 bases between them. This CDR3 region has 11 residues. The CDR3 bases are TGCAGCGCATTAGGGGACGGGGAGCTGTTTTTT. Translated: CSALGDGELFF.

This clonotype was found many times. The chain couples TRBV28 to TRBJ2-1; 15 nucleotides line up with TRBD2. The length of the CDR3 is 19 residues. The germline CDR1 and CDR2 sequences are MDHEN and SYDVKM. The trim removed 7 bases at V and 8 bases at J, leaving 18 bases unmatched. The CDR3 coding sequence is TGTGCCAGCATCCAAGCGGGACTAGCGGGAGGTGGACCGAGGTATGAGCAGTTCTTC. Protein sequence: CASIQAGLAGGGPRYEQFF.

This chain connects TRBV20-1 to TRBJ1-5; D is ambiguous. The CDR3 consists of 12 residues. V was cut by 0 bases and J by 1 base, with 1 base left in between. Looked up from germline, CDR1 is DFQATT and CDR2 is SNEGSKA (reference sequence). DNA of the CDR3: TGCAGTGCTAGAGACAGCAATCAGCCCCAGCATTTT. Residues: CSARDSNQPQHF.

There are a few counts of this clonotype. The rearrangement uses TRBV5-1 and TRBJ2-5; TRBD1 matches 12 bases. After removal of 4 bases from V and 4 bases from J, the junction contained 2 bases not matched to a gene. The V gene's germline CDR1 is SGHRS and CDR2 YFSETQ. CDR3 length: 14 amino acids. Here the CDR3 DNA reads TGCGCCAGCAGCCCGGGACAGGGGGCAGAGACCCAGTACTTC. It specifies CASSPGQGAETQYF.